These T cell receptor beta chains were read from a single sample in a study of cytomegalovirus exposure and HLA in healthy donors. Measured with immunoSEQ multiplex PCR; TCRdb has only the in-frame clones, and not every one. The data show about 200,000 clones, approximately 80% seen once. The source material was PBMCs. Every receptor here comes from a girl aged 5-17 years in good health and CMV-seronegative. The CDR3 runs from the conserved cysteine through the conserved F or W. A D gene is named only where the DNA matches it firmly. Clone size is shown for a subset of rows, as once, few, many or a class of expanded clone.

clone_size	v_call	d_call	j_call	cdr3_aa	cdr3_nt
.	TRBV7-3	.	TRBJ1-1	CASSLSGGTEAFF	TGTGCCAGCAGCTTATCGGGGGGCACTGAAGCTTTCTTT
.	TRBV2	.	TRBJ2-7	CASRASGANEQYF	TGTGCCAGCAGGGCCTCGGGAGCCAACGAGCAGTACTTC
.	TRBV28	.	TRBJ2-1	CASSLLTGILNEQFF	TGTGCCAGCAGTTTATTAACAGGGATACTCAATGAGCAGTTCTTC
.	TRBV2	TRBD1	TRBJ1-2	CANLGTGDGYTF	TGTGCCAATTTAGGGACAGGAGATGGCTACACCTTC
.	TRBV27	TRBD2	TRBJ2-2	CASSLLIAGGPGELFF	TGTGCCAGCAGTTTATTAATAGCGGGAGGTCCCGGGGAGCTGTTTTTT
.	TRBV5-1	.	TRBJ2-6	CASSLETVLFGANVLTF	TGCGCCAGCAGCTTGGAGACAGTCCTTTTTGGGGCCAACGTCCTGACTTTC
.	TRBV4-1	.	TRBJ1-2	CASSQDRGVNYGYTF	TGCGCCAGCAGCCAAGATCGGGGGGTTAACTATGGCTACACCTTC
few	TRBV6-6	TRBD1	TRBJ1-5	CASSGGQVRSQPQHF	TGTGCCAGCAGTGGCGGACAGGTCCGGAGCCAGCCCCAGCATTTT
.	TRBV10-2	TRBD2	TRBJ2-1	CASSESGRGRDEQFF	TGCGCCAGCAGTGAGTCGGGGAGGGGAAGGGATGAGCAGTTCTTC
.	TRBV27	TRBD1	TRBJ1-4	CASRKTSGTGPEKLFF	TGTGCCAGCAGGAAGACCTCCGGGACAGGGCCCGAAAAACTGTTTTTT
.	TRBV5-8	TRBD1	TRBJ1-2	CASSADLQGADGYTF	TGTGCCAGCAGCGCTGACTTACAGGGGGCGGATGGCTACACCTTC
.	TRBV28	TRBD2	TRBJ2-3	CASSLDGRAGDTQYF	TGTGCCAGCAGTTTAGATGGGAGGGCGGGAGATACGCAGTATTTT
.	TRBV4-1	.	TRBJ1-2	CASSQEPRETGGYTF	TGCGCCAGCAGCCAAGAGCCGAGGGAGACGGGGGGCTACACCTTC
.	TRBV4-2	TRBD1	TRBJ1-1	CASSQVGGAFEAFF	TGTGCCAGCAGCCAAGTAGGGGGCGCATTTGAAGCTTTCTTT
.	TRBV4-1	.	TRBJ2-3	CASSHGTYTDTQYF	TGCGCCAGCAGCCATGGGACTTACACAGATACGCAGTATTTT
.	TRBV5-6	.	TRBJ2-7	CASTLGGSSYEQYF	TGTGCCAGCACCTTGGGGGGCAGCTCCTACGAGCAGTACTTC
.	TRBV15	.	TRBJ1-5	CASQAPDQPQHF	TGTGCCTCCCAGGCCCCCGATCAGCCCCAGCATTTT
once	TRBV9	TRBD1	TRBJ1-2	CASSTGGRGYGYTF	TGTGCCAGCAGCACAGGGGGCCGAGGATATGGCTACACCTTC
few	TRBV19	.	TRBJ1-1	CASRGEPNKGYTEAFF	TGTGCCAGTAGGGGAGAACCAAACAAAGGGTACACTGAAGCTTTCTTT
few	TRBV2	.	TRBJ1-5	CASRSPQVNQPQHF	TGTGCCAGCAGATCCCCTCAGGTCAATCAGCCCCAGCATTTT
.	TRBV4-1	TRBD2	TRBJ2-3	CASSQGTSGGSKDTQYF	TGCGCCAGCAGCCAAGGGACTAGCGGGGGTTCAAAGGATACGCAGTATTTT
once	TRBV29-1	.	TRBJ1-3	CSVLTGLSSGNTIYF	TGCAGCGTTCTGACAGGTCTCAGCTCTGGAAACACCATATATTTT
.	TRBV19	.	TRBJ2-1	CASSIQQGNEQFF	TGTGCCAGTAGTATACAACAGGGTAATGAGCAGTTCTTC
.	TRBV19	.	TRBJ1-2	CASDDRRNYGYTF	TGTGCCAGTGATGACAGGAGGAACTATGGCTACACCTTC
.	TRBV5-1	.	TRBJ2-2	CASSLDSTGELFF	TGCGCCAGCAGCCTCGACAGCACCGGGGAGCTGTTTTTT
.	TRBV2	.	TRBJ1-2	CASRMKQQLSYGYTF	TGTGCCAGCAGAATGAAACAACAGTTGTCCTATGGCTACACCTTC
.	TRBV6-5	.	TRBJ1-1	CASRGRTEAFF	TGTGCCAGCCGAGGGAGGACTGAAGCTTTCTTT
.	TRBV5-1	.	TRBJ2-7	CASSSSSRTYEQYF	TGCGCCAGCAGCTCTAGTTCCCGTACCTACGAGCAGTACTTC
.	TRBV27	TRBD1	TRBJ2-4	CASTPGQGGNIQYF	TGTGCCAGCACTCCGGGACAGGGTGGGAACATTCAGTACTTC
.	TRBV7-9	.	TRBJ2-7	CASSVTSGYEQYF	TGTGCCAGCAGCGTGACCAGCGGTTACGAGCAGTACTTC
.	TRBV9	.	TRBJ2-7	CASGRQGLDEQYF	TGTGCCAGCGGTCGACAGGGACTGGACGAGCAGTACTTC
.	TRBV5-6	.	TRBJ2-7	CASRGSGISYEQYF	TGTGCCAGCAGAGGTTCGGGTATCTCCTACGAGCAGTACTTC
.	TRBV6-5	TRBD1	TRBJ1-1	CASSYPQGVAFF	TGTGCCAGCAGTTACCCTCAGGGGGTAGCTTTCTTT
.	TRBV7-2	TRBD2	TRBJ2-1	CASSLVGMTSGTDNEQFF	TGTGCCAGCAGCTTAGTGGGAATGACTAGCGGGACAGACAATGAGCAGTTCTTC
.	TRBV10-3	TRBD2	TRBJ2-1	CAIRKGLAEGYNEQFF	TGTGCCATCAGGAAGGGACTAGCGGAGGGATACAATGAGCAGTTCTTC
.	TRBV13	TRBD1	TRBJ2-6	CASSFITGAGANVLTF	TGTGCCAGCAGCTTCATTACAGGGGCTGGGGCCAACGTCCTGACTTTC
.	TRBV18	TRBD1	TRBJ2-7	CASSPPGQGIHEQYF	TGTGCCAGCTCACCTCCGGGACAGGGGATACACGAGCAGTACTTC
few	TRBV10-3	.	TRBJ1-1	CAIAQKNMNTEAFF	TGTGCCATCGCTCAGAAAAACATGAACACTGAAGCTTTCTTT
.	TRBV14	TRBD1	TRBJ1-2	CASSQAGTGGGYTF	TGTGCCAGCAGCCAAGCCGGGACAGGGGGAGGCTACACCTTC
.	TRBV25-1	TRBD2	TRBJ2-1	CASSESGGSSYNEQFF	TGTGCCAGCAGTGAATCGGGCGGGAGCTCCTACAATGAGCAGTTCTTC
.	TRBV15	.	TRBJ2-3	CATSRGVKDTQYF	TGTGCCACCAGCAGAGGAGTCAAGGATACGCAGTATTTT
.	TRBV6-5	.	TRBJ1-1	CASSYSIGGGTEAFF	TGTGCCAGCAGTTACTCGATTGGGGGCGGCACTGAAGCTTTCTTT
.	TRBV7-9	.	TRBJ1-1	CASSYGTLTEAFF	TGTGCCAGCAGCTACGGGACACTGACTGAAGCTTTCTTT
.	TRBV5-1	TRBD1	TRBJ2-5	CASARQGAETQYF	TGCGCCAGCGCAAGACAGGGCGCAGAGACCCAGTACTTC
.	TRBV5-5	.	TRBJ1-5	CASSLGAGGNQPQHF	TGTGCCAGCAGCTTGGGAGCCGGGGGCAATCAGCCCCAGCATTTT
.	TRBV28	TRBD2	TRBJ2-7	CASRGSGRGAYEQYF	TGTGCCAGCAGGGGTAGCGGGAGGGGTGCCTACGAGCAGTACTTC
.	TRBV2	TRBD1	TRBJ1-4	CASSPTGQGGEKLFF	TGTGCCAGCAGTCCTACTGGACAGGGAGGCGAAAAACTGTTTTTT
.	TRBV25-1	.	TRBJ1-4	CASSASRGFEKLFF	TGTGCCAGCAGTGCATCCAGGGGCTTCGAAAAACTGTTTTTT
.	TRBV7-8	.	TRBJ2-5	CASSPEGSGETQYF	TGTGCCAGCAGCCCTGAGGGCAGTGGGGAGACCCAGTACTTC
few	TRBV21-1	.	TRBJ2-3	CASSYPTATSNTLRDTQYF	TGTGCCAGCAGCTACCCAACGGCGACTAGCAATACTCTTCGGGATACGCAGTATTTT
once	TRBV9	.	TRBJ1-2	CASSVFGGSTNGYTF	TGTGCCAGCAGTGTTTTCGGGGGATCCACTAATGGCTACACCTTC
.	TRBV30	TRBD1	TRBJ1-3	CAYRGSSGNTIYF	TGTGCCTACAGGGGTAGCTCTGGAAACACCATATATTTT